One and the same sample provided the 2 T cell receptor beta chains below, sequenced in a study of blood T cell repertoires in COVID-19. The method was immunoSEQ multiplex PCR; TCRdb's version includes in-frame clones alone and lacks a portion of them. The sample consists of around 150,000 clones, around 87% of them appearing once. Material for sequencing was peripheral blood. The receptors shown here come from a man aged 45 to 65 with active COVID-19.

The chain is built from TRBV13 and TRBJ2-3, with D perhaps matching TRBD2 (6 bases). Looked up from germline, CDR1 is PRHDT and CDR2 is FYEKMQ (reference sequence). The CDR3 runs 14 residues. Trimming cost V 8 bases and J 9 bases, with 21 bases left between them. The CDR3 is CASSRRDFSTTQYF. The DNA of the CDR3 is TGTGCCAGCTCCCGGAGGGATTTTTCAACAACGCAGTATTTT.

The chain uses TRBV7-6 and TRBJ2-5; D gene uncertain. Germline lookup yields CDR1 SGHVS and CDR2 FNYEAQ. V was pared by 5 bases and J by 2 bases, with 12 bases between. The CDR3 has 14 amino acids. CDR3 protein: CASSPLSVQETQYF. The CDR3 DNA is TGTGCCAGCAGCCCACTGTCGGTACAAGAGACCCAGTACTTC.